The TCR beta chain under discussion was sequenced for a study of T cell responses to AZD1222 COVID-19 vaccine. A remark on this clone: Its antigen is currently unknown.

Findings and limits, study-wide: Researchers report vaccine-associated CD4 TCRs spanning spike, with dominance at 160-218 and 743-854. Of the AZD1222 recipients, only 5 to 7 were seropositive at baseline. Clonal diversity may have been underestimated, and the donors were mostly white British, with more females than males.

CDR3 length: 17 amino acids. V gave up 0 bases and J gave up 9 bases; unmatched junction bases: 13. The germline V gene encodes CDR1 WSHSY and CDR2 SAAADI. Assay: immunoSEQ multiplex PCR; the TCRdb copy retains only in-frame clones and omits some. Counted here are 95,000 to 150,000 clones, 80% to 90% occurring once; the ten biggest clones make up about 7.8%. This rearrangement joins TRBV10-2 to TRBJ2-1; TRBD1 aligns across 8 bases. The sequence derives from an adult in good health. Specimen: peripheral blood, collected on day 0 of AZD1222 vaccination. CDR3: CASSESERTGYRGEQFF. CDR3 bases: TGCGCCAGCAGTGAGTCGGAACGGACAGGGTATCGGGGTGAGCAGTTCTTC.